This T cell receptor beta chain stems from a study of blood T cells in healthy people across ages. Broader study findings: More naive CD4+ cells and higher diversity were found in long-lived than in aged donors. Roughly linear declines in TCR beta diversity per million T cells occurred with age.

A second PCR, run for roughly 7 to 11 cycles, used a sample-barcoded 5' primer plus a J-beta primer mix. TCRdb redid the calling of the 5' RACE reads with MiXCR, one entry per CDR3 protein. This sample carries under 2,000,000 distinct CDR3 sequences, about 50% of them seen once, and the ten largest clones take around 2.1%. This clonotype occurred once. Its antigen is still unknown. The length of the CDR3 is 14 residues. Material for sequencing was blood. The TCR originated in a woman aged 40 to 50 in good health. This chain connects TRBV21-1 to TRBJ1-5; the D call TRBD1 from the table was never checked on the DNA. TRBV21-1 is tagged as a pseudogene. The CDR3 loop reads CASSRRGGGQPQHF. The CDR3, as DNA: TGTGCCAGCAGCCGTAGGGGGGGCGGTCAGCCCCAGCATTTT.